The 20 T cell receptor beta chains presented below share a single source sample, sequenced in a study of blood T cell repertoires in COVID-19. Produced via immunoSEQ multiplex PCR; TCRdb's table is partial and in-frame only. Among fewer than 200,000 clones listed, approximately 80% were seen once. Sequenced input: peripheral blood. Source of these receptors: a woman aged 80 or older with active or convalescent COVID-19.

In DNA, the CDR3 is TGCGCCAGCAGCCCGACGAGGGGACAGGGTATCGGCACTGAAGCTTTCTTT. Protein product: CASSPTRGQGIGTEAFF. The chain couples TRBV5-1 to TRBJ1-1, with TRBD1 identical over 9 bases. Germline-derived CDR1 and CDR2 are SGHRS and YFSETQ. The CDR3 is made up of 17 amino acids. V shed 4 bases and J 4 bases; nucleotides not matched to a gene: 14.

This chain connects TRBV7-9 to TRBJ1-4; D remains unclear. This CDR3 region has 16 residues. CDR1 and CDR2 from the germline V gene are SEHNR and FQNEAQ (reference sequence). Trimming removed 3 bases from V and 7 bases from J, with 18 bases in between. The CDR3 loop is CASSFDGRSSGEKLFF. The CDR3 nucleotides read TGTGCCAGCAGCTTTGATGGTAGGAGTTCGGGTGAAAAACTGTTTTTT.

This clone is a singleton in its sample. The CDR3 reads CASSFYSLDKNIQYF. In DNA form, the CDR3 reads TGCGCCAGCAGCTTTTACTCCCTTGACAAAAACATTCAGTACTTC. The chain uses TRBV5-1 and TRBJ2-4; D uncertain. Looked up from germline, CDR1 is SGHRS and CDR2 is YFSETQ. The CDR3 sequence is 15 residues long. Trimming took off 2 bases at V and 3 bases at J, with 12 bases between the two ends.

For the CDR3, the DNA is TGTGCCAGCAGCCGGCCCCCCTCGGACAGGGTCTACGAGCAGTACTTC. It codes for CASSRPPSDRVYEQYF. The rearrangement links TRBV27 to TRBJ2-7, with TRBD1 matching 8 bases. V trimming: 6 bases; J trimming: 3 bases; junction bases outside the gene matches: 13. Germline values: CDR1 MNHEY, CDR2 SMNVEV (reference sequence). This CDR3 spans 16 amino acids.

This chain uses TRBV5-5 with TRBJ2-7, with 7 bases lining up with TRBD1. CDR3 size: 15 residues. The germline V gene has CDR1 SGHKS and CDR2 YYEKEE (reference sequence). Unmatched junction bases numbered 8, after V lost 3 bases and J lost 2 bases. CDR3 DNA sequence: TGTGCCAGCAGCTCCAAAGACAGGGATACCTACGAGCAGTACTTC. Its protein product is CASSSKDRDTYEQYF.

This chain uses TRBV6-6 with TRBJ2-7, with D possibly matching TRBD1 (6 bases). The CDR3 is 13 residues long. Trimming removed 8 bases from V and 2 bases from J, with 13 bases in between. Per germline, CDR1 MNHNY and CDR2 SVGAGI (reference sequence). In nucleotides, the CDR3 is TGTGCCAGCGGGGTGGACAGCCCCTACGAGCAGTACTTC. This encodes CASGVDSPYEQYF.

The rearrangement links TRBV11-3 to TRBJ1-3; D is unclear. V was trimmed by 1 base and J by 1 base, leaving 8 bases between them. This CDR3 contains 15 residues. Germline loops: CDR1 SGHNT, CDR2 YENEEA. CDR3 sequence reads: CASSLVQNSGNTIYF. The CDR3 nucleotides read TGTGCCAGCAGCTTAGTACAGAATTCTGGAAACACCATATATTTT.

J is TRBJ1-1 and V is TRBV29-1; tentative D call: TRBD1 (6 bases). V shed 7 bases and J shed 2 bases, with 14 bases lying between them. The CDR3 spans 13 residues. Germline lookup yields CDR1 SQVTM and CDR2 ANQGSEA. For the CDR3, the DNA is TGCAGCGCCCCCGGGGGGGGCAACACTGAAGCTTTCTTT. Translation gives CSAPGGGNTEAFF.

V is TRBV5-1 and J is TRBJ2-7, with 7 bases lining up with TRBD1. The length of the CDR3 is 13 residues. Per germline, CDR1 SGHRS and CDR2 YFSETQ. V was clipped by 4 bases and J by 5 bases; unmatched bases: 6. The CDR3 sequence is CASSRQGDNEQYF. The CDR3 DNA follows: TGCGCCAGCAGCCGACAGGGCGACAACGAGCAGTACTTC.

This chain joins TRBV11-3 and TRBJ1-2, with D unclear. The V end was cut by 6 bases, the J end by 0 bases, with 11 bases between. The CDR3 consists of 14 residues. Germline CDR1 reads SGHNT; CDR2 reads YENEEA. The CDR3 sequence: CASSPDFTNYGYTF. CDR3 coding DNA: TGTGCCAGCAGTCCAGACTTTACTAACTATGGCTACACCTTC.

The V gene is TRBV5-8, the J gene TRBJ2-3, with 10 bases matching TRBD2. The CDR3 runs 15 residues. Germline trimming cut 4 bases from V and 3 bases from J; bases unmatched to any gene: 5. Germline values: CDR1 SGHTS, CDR2 YDEGEE. The CDR3 region is CASSRAGGATDTQYF. The CDR3 DNA reads TGTGCCAGCAGCAGAGCGGGGGGGGCTACAGATACGCAGTATTTT.

The chain employs TRBV28 and TRBJ1-6; 11 bases match TRBD1. Germline CDR1 MDHEN, CDR2 SYDVKM. Trimming removed 2 bases from V and 4 bases from J; junction bases left unmatched: 1. This CDR3 spans 16 amino acids. CDR3 loop: CASSLRDRGYNSPLHF. The CDR3 DNA reads as TGTGCCAGCAGTTTAAGGGACAGGGGGTATAATTCACCCCTCCACTTT.

This chain links TRBV19 with TRBJ2-3; TRBD1 might be the D (6 bases). The CDR3 has 14 residues. Between the trimmed V and J ends, which lost 8 bases and 10 bases, there was a span of 22 bases. The germline gives CDR1 LNHDA, CDR2 SQIVND (reference sequence). The CDR3 DNA reads TGTGCCAGTCGTAGGACAGAGACCTCCAGGCCGCAGTATTTT. Translation gives CASRRTETSRPQYF.

The chain carries TRBV5-6 and TRBJ1-1; 8 bases align to TRBD1. CDR3 length equals 15 residues. Trimming cost V 4 bases and J 4 bases; bases outside gene matches: 9. Germline V gene sequence: CDR1 SGHDT, CDR2 YYEEEE. CDR3 sequence: CASSKGQGRVTEAFF. CDR3 DNA: TGTGCCAGCAGCAAAGGACAGGGAAGGGTCACTGAAGCTTTCTTT. The complete variable domain, with remaining parts taken from reference TRBV5-6 and TRBJ1-1, reads DAGVTQSPTHLIKTRGQQVTLRCSPKSGHDTVSWYQQALGQGPQFIFQYYEEEERQRGNFPDRFSGHQFPNYSSELNVNALLLGDSALYLCASSKGQGRVTEAFFGQGTRLTVV.

J is TRBJ1-6 and V is TRBV7-2; D gene ambiguous. V gave up 2 bases and J gave up 11 bases, with 10 bases separating them. This CDR3 region has 13 residues. The germline V gene encodes CDR1 SGHTA and CDR2 FQGNSA. CDR3 nucleotide sequence: TGTGCCAGCAGCTTACGGGAGAGGGCACCCCTCCACTTT. It translates to CASSLRERAPLHF. The full variable domain, its missing parts supplied by reference TRBV7-2 and TRBJ1-6, is GAGVSQSPSNKVTEKGKDVELRCDPISGHTALYWYRQSLGQGLEFLIYFQGNSAPDKSGLPSDRFSAERTGGSVSTLTIQRTQQEDSAVYLCASSLRERAPLHFGNGTRLTVT.

V is TRBV11-3 and J is TRBJ1-1; D might be TRBD1 (5 bases). This CDR3 region has 15 residues. Trimming removed 1 base at V and 0 bases at J, with 9 bases between. CDR1 SGHNT and CDR2 YENEEA come from the germline V gene. The CDR3 DNA sequence: TGTGCCAGCAGCTTAGGACGGACACTGAACACTGAAGCTTTCTTT. Translation: CASSLGRTLNTEAFF. Full variable domain (remainder filled in from reference TRBV11-3 and TRBJ1-1): EAGVVQSPRYKIIEKKQPVAFWCNPISGHNTLYWYLQNLGQGPELLIRYENEEAVDDSQLPKDRFSAERLKGVDSTLKIQPAELGDSAVYLCASSLGRTLNTEAFFGQGTRLTVV.

The chain combines TRBV6-5 with TRBJ2-1; D is possibly TRBD2 (5 bases). The V and J ends lost 6 bases and 10 bases respectively, with 10 bases between them. CDR3 length: 11 amino acids. CDR1 and CDR2 from the germline V gene are MNHEY and SVGAGI. The CDR3 spells CASSHGEEQFF. The CDR3 bases are TGTGCCAGCAGCCACGGGGAGGAGCAGTTCTTC.

The genes are TRBV18 and TRBJ1-2; D not resolved. Germline V gives CDR1 KGHSH, CDR2 LQKENI. The V gene lost 6 bases and the J gene lost 7 bases, with 9 bases spanning the gap. The CDR3 is 11 residues long. DNA of the CDR3: TGTGCCAGCTCTTCTGGGCCTGGCTACACCTTC. As protein: CASSSGPGYTF. Filled out from reference TRBV18 and TRBJ1-2, the complete variable domain reads NAGVMQNPRHLVRRRGQEARLRCSPMKGHSHVYWYRQLPEEGLKFMVYLQKENIIDESGMPKERFSAEFPKEGPSILRIQQVVRGDSAAYFCASSSGPGYTFGSGTRLTVV.

This clone has just a few counts. The chain carries TRBV5-1 and TRBJ1-2, with 9 bases that match TRBD1. V lost 4 bases, J lost 8 bases, and 9 bases stayed unmatched. The germline gives CDR1 SGHRS, CDR2 YFSETQ. The CDR3 runs 14 residues. As DNA, the CDR3 is TGCGCCAGCAGCCCCCGGACAGGGGCGAACGGCTACACCTTC. Translating gives CASSPRTGANGYTF.

The DNA of the CDR3 is TGTGCCAGCAGCTTAAAGACAGAAAATCAGCCCCAGCATTTT. Translation: CASSLKTENQPQHF. J is TRBJ1-5 and V is TRBV5-5, with D possibly being TRBD1 (5 bases). The germline V gene encodes CDR1 SGHKS and CDR2 YYEKEE (reference sequence). The CDR3 length is 14 residues. V was shortened by 2 bases and J by 4 bases, with 10 bases between the two germline ends.